Listed here are 9 T cell receptor beta chains from one sample, sequenced in a study of blood T cell repertoires in COVID-19 (dated by TCRdb to the early 2020s). The protocol used for the library was the immunoSEQ multiplex PCR assay. TCRdb re-hosts the immuneACCESS table, in-frame sequences only. Its copies lack some clones; in the studies checked, an unresolved V gene accounts for under half of them, and the cause for the rest is not known. For this sample there are 200,000 to 300,000 clones; roughly 76% appear just once. Of the sample, roughly 7.4% is held by the ten largest clones. Sequencing input: peripheral blood. These receptors all come from a woman older than 75 with COVID-19, enrolled during active disease.

This sequence joins TRBV6-1 and TRBJ2-7, with 7 bases lining up with TRBD1. Germline trimming cut 6 bases from V and 5 bases from J; bases unmatched to any gene: 4. This CDR3 contains 12 residues. Per germline, CDR1 MNHNS and CDR2 SASEGT. CDR3 residues: CASRDRPHEQYF. CDR3 bases: TGTGCCAGCAGGGACAGGCCCCACGAGCAGTACTTC.

The chain's CDR3 is CASSPGHGMSAEAFF. The CDR3 bases are TGTGCCAGCAGCCCGGGACACGGCATGTCCGCTGAAGCTTTCTTT. The rearrangement uses TRBV27 and TRBJ1-1; D may be TRBD1 (6 bases). Per the germline V gene, CDR1 is MNHEY and CDR2 is SMNVEV (reference sequence). The V end was cut by 6 bases, the J end by 6 bases, with 20 bases between. This CDR3 comprises 15 residues.

V and J are TRBV7-2 and TRBJ2-7; D unclear. The CDR3 totals 13 residues. V was cut by 7 bases and J by 2 bases, with 12 bases left in between. Germline V gene data show CDR1 as SGHTA and CDR2 as FQGNSA. The CDR3 reads CASTTRLAYEQYF. The CDR3 DNA is TGTGCCAGCACCACGAGGCTAGCCTACGAGCAGTACTTC.

The V call is TRBV7-2, the J call TRBJ2-7, with D unclear. Trimming left V 2 bases short and J 4 bases short, with 12 bases between. Germline CDR1 SGHTA, CDR2 FQGNSA. CDR3 size: 14 residues. CDR3 region: CASSLKAVLYEQYF. For the CDR3, the DNA is TGTGCCAGCAGCTTAAAAGCTGTACTGTACGAGCAGTACTTC.

The chain is built from TRBV10-3 and TRBJ2-3; possible D gene TRBD2, 6 bases. The germline gives CDR1 ENHRY, CDR2 SYGVKD. The CDR3 totals 14 residues. Trimming shortened V by 6 bases and J by 0 bases, and 10 bases separated the two germline ends. This CDR3 reads CAIRGTPSTDTQYF. CDR3 bases: TGTGCCATCAGAGGGACTCCTAGCACAGATACGCAGTATTTT.

This clone turned up a few times. V is TRBV24-1 and J is TRBJ1-2, with TRBD1 as a possible D gene (6 bases). Trimming left V 4 bases short and J 5 bases short, with 13 bases between. This CDR3 comprises 14 residues. Looked up from germline, CDR1 is KGHDR and CDR2 is SFDVKD. CDR3 DNA: TGTGCCACCAGTGAGTCGGACAGAGTTTATGGCTACACCTTC. It codes for CATSESDRVYGYTF.

The rearrangement uses TRBV11-1 and TRBJ2-1; the D gene is possibly TRBD2 (6 bases). The germline V gene encodes CDR1 SGHAT and CDR2 FQDESV (reference sequence). The CDR3 runs 14 residues. Trimming cost V 3 bases and J 0 bases, with 6 bases left between them. CDR3: CASSFGGSYNEQFF. The CDR3 DNA sequence: TGTGCCAGCAGCTTCGGGGGCTCCTACAATGAGCAGTTCTTC.

The chain links TRBV6-5 to TRBJ1-1; a weak D match, TRBD1 (6 bases). V lost 5 bases and J lost 5, with 15 bases in between. Germline CDR1 MNHEY, CDR2 SVGAGI. The CDR3 consists of 14 residues. The chain's CDR3 is CASSNGQWATEAFF. CDR3 DNA: TGTGCCAGCAGTAATGGACAGTGGGCGACTGAAGCTTTCTTT.

The CDR3, as DNA: TGTGCCAGCAGCCGAGGACAGGGGGCGCGGGGCTACACCTTC. Translated: CASSRGQGARGYTF. The genes are TRBV6-5 and TRBJ1-2; 11 positions agree with TRBD1. The CDR3 spans 14 residues. From germline, CDR1 is MNHEY and CDR2 SVGAGI. Losses at the gene ends were 6 bases for V and 8 bases for J; bases not matched to a gene: 8.